This T cell receptor beta chain derives from a study of shared clonotypes between healthy human individuals (dated by TCRdb to between 2020 and 2021). Study-wide context: A few men and a couple of women, aged 18 to 49 years, made up the cohort. To estimate repertoire size and how much clonotype sharing occurs between individuals, the study deeply sequenced the blood TCR repertoires of 4 to 6 healthy adults. To increase sequencing depth and limit assay-specific biases, TCR repertoire library preparation and sequencing were carried out by different laboratories using diverse techniques. Between about 0.8 and 9 billion PBMCs per donor were obtained by leukapheresis.

On this clone itself: Its target antigen remains unknown. Base qualities are missing; no much larger clone stands one base away. The sample holds other DNA sequences that translate to the same CDR3.

TCR CDR3 regions were amplified from genomic DNA by multiplex PCR using the deep immunoSEQ assay. Genomic DNA extracted from each cell subset was distributed evenly over all wells of several immunoSEQ 96-well plates, and each plate served as one replicate. For unsorted PBMC, about 300 ng genomic DNA, equal to approximately 30,000 T cell genomes, was loaded into each replicate PCR. Ten immunoSEQ deep assay plates were used to sequence unsorted PBMC genomic DNA. Purified libraries were measured with a Qubit 3.0 fluorometer, size-checked on a Bioanalyzer 2100, and measured again with the KAPA Library Quantification kit. A separate single-read 150-cycle Illumina NextSeq 550 flow cell was used to sequence each immunoSEQ 96-well plate. The source study handled its data this way. Because the immunoSEQ output held only junctional sequences and lacked quality scores, the filtering could not match the filtering applied to full-length reads. Sequences were annotated with PyIR, a Python wrapper for IgBLAST v1.9, using IMGT germline references to assign V/J genes and CDR3. Any read was removed if the V/J assignment was weak (E-value above 1e-6), the CDR3 was missing, or the read contained stop codons, out-of-frame junctions, or ambiguous translated residues. V3J clonotypes were defined by identical inferred V gene, J gene, and CDR3 amino acid sequence. To compute the percentage overlap between repertoires, the number of shared unique clonotypes was divided by the size of the smaller repertoire. Repertoire richness was assessed with RTK rarefaction, the Chao1 estimator, and Recon v2.1 estimates of unobserved clonotypes. TCRdb holds this immuneACCESS table with in-frame rearrangements only. Some clones are missing; in checked studies, unresolved V genes explain under half, and the rest has no known cause. The DNA gave D and trimming, while V, J and clone size come from that table. The sample has around 480,000 clones on record, nearly 80% of them singletons. Around 13% of the sample rests with the top ten.

Results the study describes overall, beyond this receptor: Sampling was restricted to blood, and TCR repertoires in tissues likely differ from the TCR repertoires found in blood. Pairwise subsampling indicated that sequencing depth was expected to affect the degree of clonotype sharing among donors. Because the study included a small number of donors, the genetic and exposure-history diversity represented was limited.

The junction shows trimming of 4 bases on V and 0 bases on J, plus 10 bases between the germline ends. Based on the germline V gene, the CDR1 and CDR2 sequences are SNHLY and FYNNEI. The cysteine opens and the phenylalanine closes a CDR3 of 15 amino acids. CDR3 DNA is the only sequence kept; it has 45 bases, read in frame from the first base. The donors were healthy, HIV-negative adults who had no recently reported acute infections or vaccinations. Only Caucasian adults living in Nashville, Tennessee, USA were represented among the donors. For unsorted samples, tens of millions of PBMCs were counted and genomic DNA was extracted with the QIAamp DNA Blood Mini kit. Blood was collected by leukapheresis, and PBMCs were isolated by Ficoll-Histopaque density gradient centrifugation and then cryopreserved in liquid nitrogen vapor phase.

Sequencing was performed on PBMCs. This receptor was taken from a woman in her forties in good health. Some clones in this sample may be carry-over from other donors' samples. Recombination linked TRBV2 to TRBJ2-1; the D gene is perhaps TRBD2, from 6 matching bases. DNA sequence: TGTGCCAGCAGTGCTCTAGCGAACTCCTACAATGAGCAGTTCTTC. Its translation is CASSALANSYNEQFF.